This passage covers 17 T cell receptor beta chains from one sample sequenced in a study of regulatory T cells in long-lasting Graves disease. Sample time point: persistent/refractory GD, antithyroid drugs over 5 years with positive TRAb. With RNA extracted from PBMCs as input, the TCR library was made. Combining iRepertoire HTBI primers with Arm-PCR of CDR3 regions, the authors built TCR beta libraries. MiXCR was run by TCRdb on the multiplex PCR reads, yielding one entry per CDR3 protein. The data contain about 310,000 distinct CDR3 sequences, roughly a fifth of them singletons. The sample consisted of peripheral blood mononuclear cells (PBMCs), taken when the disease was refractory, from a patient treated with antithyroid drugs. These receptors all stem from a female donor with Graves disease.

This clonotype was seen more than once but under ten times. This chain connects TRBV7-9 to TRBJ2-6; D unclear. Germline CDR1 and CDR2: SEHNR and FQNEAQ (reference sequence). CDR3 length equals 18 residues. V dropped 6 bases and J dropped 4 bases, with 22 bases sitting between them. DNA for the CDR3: TGTGCCAGCAGAAGCACTCGGAGAGCCATGTTCGGGGCCAACGTCCTGACTTTC. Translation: CASRSTRRAMFGANVLTF.

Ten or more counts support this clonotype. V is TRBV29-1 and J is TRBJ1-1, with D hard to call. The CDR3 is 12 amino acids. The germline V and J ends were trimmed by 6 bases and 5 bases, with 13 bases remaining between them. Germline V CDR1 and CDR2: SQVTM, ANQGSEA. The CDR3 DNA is TGCAGCGTCAACAACGGAGGGACTGAAGCTTTCTTT. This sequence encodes CSVNNGGTEAFF. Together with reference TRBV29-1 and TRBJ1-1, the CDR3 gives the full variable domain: SAVISQKPSRDICQRGTSLTIQCQVDSQVTMMFWYRQQPGQSLTLIATANQGSEATYESGFVIDKFPISRPNLTFSTLTVSNMSPEDSSIYLCSVNNGGTEAFFGQGTRLTVV.

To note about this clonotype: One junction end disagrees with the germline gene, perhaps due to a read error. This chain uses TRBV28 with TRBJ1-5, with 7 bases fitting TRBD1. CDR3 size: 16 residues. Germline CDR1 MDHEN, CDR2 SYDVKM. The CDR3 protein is CASSWRQGYSNQPRHF. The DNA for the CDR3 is TGTGCCAGCAGTTGGAGACAGGGTTATAGCAATCAGCCCCGGCATTTT. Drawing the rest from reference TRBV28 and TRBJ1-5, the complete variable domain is DVKVTQSSRYLVKRTGEKVFLECVQDMDHENMFWYRQDPGLGLRLIYFSYDVKMKEKGDIPEGYSVSREKKERFSLILESASTNQTSMYLCASSWRQGYSNQPRHFGDGTRLSIL.

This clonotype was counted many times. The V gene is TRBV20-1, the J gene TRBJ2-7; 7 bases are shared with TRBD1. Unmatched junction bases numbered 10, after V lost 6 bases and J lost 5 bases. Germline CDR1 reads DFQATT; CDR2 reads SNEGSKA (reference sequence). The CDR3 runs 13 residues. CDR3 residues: CSAENQGVHEQYF. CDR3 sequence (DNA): TGCAGTGCGGAAAATCAGGGGGTCCACGAGCAGTACTTC.

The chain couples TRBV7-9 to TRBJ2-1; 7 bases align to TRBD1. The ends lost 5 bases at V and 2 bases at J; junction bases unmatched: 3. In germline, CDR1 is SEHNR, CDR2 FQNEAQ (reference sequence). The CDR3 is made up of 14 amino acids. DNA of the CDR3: TGTGCCAGCAGCCTACAGGGGACCTACAATGAGCAGTTCTTC. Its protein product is CASSLQGTYNEQFF.

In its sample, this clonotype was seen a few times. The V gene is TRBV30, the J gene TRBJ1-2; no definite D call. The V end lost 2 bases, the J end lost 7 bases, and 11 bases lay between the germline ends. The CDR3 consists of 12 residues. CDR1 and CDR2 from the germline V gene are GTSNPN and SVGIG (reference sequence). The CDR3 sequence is CAWSRDRSGYTF. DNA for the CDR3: TGTGCCTGGAGTCGTGACCGCTCTGGCTACACCTTC.

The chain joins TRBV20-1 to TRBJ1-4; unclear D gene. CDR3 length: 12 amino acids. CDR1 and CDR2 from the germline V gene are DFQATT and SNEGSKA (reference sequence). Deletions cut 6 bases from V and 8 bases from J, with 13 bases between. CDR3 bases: TGCAGTGCCTCCCACGGAGGAGAAAAACTGTTTTTT. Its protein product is CSASHGGEKLFF.

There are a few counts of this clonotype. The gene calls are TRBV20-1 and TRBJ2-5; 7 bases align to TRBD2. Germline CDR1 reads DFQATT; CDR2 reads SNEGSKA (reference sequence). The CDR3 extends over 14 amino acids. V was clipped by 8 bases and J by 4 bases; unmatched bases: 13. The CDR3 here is CSLPLAPGGETQYF. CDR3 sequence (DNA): TGCAGTCTCCCCTTAGCACCGGGGGGAGAGACCCAGTACTTC.

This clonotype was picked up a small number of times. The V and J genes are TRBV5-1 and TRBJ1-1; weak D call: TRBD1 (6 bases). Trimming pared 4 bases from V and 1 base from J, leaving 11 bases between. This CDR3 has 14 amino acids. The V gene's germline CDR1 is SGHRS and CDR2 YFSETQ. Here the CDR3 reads CASSPWTANTEAFF. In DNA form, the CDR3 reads TGCGCCAGCAGCCCGTGGACAGCGAACACTGAAGCTTTCTTT.

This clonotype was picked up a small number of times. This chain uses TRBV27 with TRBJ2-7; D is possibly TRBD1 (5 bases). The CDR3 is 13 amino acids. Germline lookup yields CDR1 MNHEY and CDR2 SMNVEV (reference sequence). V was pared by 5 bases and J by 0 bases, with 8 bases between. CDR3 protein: CASSTGYSYEQYF. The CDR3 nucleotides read TGTGCCAGCAGTACAGGATACTCCTACGAGCAGTACTTC.

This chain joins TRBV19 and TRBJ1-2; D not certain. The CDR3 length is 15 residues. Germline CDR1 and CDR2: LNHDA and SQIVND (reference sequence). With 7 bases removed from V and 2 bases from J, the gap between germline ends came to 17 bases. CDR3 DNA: TGTGCCAGTAACCAACCCGGGTTCAGCAACTATGGCTACACCTTC. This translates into CASNQPGFSNYGYTF. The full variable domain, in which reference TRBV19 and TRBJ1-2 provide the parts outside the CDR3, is DGGITQSPKYLFRKEGQNVTLSCEQNLNHDAMYWYRQDPGQGLRLIYYSQIVNDFQKGDIAEGYSVSREKKESFPLTVTSAQKNPTAFYLCASNQPGFSNYGYTFGSGTRLTVV.

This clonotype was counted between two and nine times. As DNA, the CDR3 is TGTGCCAGCAGCGGCGAGGACAGGCGGACTTTCTTT. It codes for CASSGEDRRTFF. V is TRBV7-8 and J is TRBJ1-1; 7 positions agree with TRBD1. This CDR3 is built from 12 residues. Trimming took 5 bases from V and 12 from J; bases not matched to a gene: 9. The V gene's germline CDR1 is SGHVS and CDR2 FQNEAQ.

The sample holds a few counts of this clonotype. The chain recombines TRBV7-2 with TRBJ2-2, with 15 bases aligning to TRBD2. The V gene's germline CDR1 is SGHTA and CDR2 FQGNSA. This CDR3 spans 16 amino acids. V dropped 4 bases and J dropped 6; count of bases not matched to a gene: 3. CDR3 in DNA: TGTGCCAGCAGCTATCGGACTAGCGGGAGGGCCGGGGAGCTGTTTTTT. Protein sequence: CASSYRTSGRAGELFF.

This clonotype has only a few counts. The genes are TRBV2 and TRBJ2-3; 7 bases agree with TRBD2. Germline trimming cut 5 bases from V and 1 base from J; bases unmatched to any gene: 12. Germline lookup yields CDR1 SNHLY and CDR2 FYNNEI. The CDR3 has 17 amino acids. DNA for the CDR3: TGTGCCAGCAGTCCAACCACGGGGGGAGGCGGCACAGATACGCAGTATTTT. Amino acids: CASSPTTGGGGTDTQYF. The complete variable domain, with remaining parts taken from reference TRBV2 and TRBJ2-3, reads EPEVTQTPSHQVTQMGQEVILRCVPISNHLYFYWYRQILGQKVEFLVSFYNNEISEKSEIFDDQFSVERPDGSNFTLKIRSTKLEDSAMYFCASSPTTGGGGTDTQYFGPGTRLTVL.

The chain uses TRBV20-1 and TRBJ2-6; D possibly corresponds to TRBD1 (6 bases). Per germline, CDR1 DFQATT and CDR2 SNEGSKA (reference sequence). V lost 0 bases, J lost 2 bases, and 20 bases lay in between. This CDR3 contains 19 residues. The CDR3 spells CSARDLRQGHQAGANVLTF. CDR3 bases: TGCAGTGCTAGAGATCTACGGCAGGGGCACCAAGCTGGGGCCAACGTCCTGACTTTC.

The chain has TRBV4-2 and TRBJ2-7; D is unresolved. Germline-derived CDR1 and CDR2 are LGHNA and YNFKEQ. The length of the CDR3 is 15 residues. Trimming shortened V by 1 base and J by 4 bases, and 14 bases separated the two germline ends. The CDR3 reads CASSQVQIGPYEQYF. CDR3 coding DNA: TGTGCCAGCAGCCAAGTCCAGATCGGTCCATACGAGCAGTACTTC.

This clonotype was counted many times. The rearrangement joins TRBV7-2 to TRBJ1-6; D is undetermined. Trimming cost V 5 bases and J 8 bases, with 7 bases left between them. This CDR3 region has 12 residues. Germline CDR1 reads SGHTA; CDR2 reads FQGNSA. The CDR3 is CASSPRYSPLHF. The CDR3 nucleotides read TGTGCCAGCAGCCCTAGGTATTCACCCCTCCACTTT.